This TCR beta chain originates from a study of regulatory T cells in long-lasting Graves disease. Study-level points and caveats: Under persistent disease, TRBV28, TRBJ1-2 and TRBJ2-5 were used preferentially. Accuracy was possibly reduced by small sample size.

The time point denotes: persistent/refractory GD, antithyroid drugs over 5 years with positive TRAb. From PBMCs, RNA was extracted and then used to make the TCR library. Germline lookup yields CDR1 MDHEN and CDR2 SYDVKM. CDR3 length: 15 amino acids. Germline trimming cut 5 bases from V and 8 bases from J; bases unmatched to any gene: 7. This clonotype was seen at least ten times. Its antigen is undetermined. Building the TCR beta libraries relied on iRepertoire HTBI primers, and CDR3 regions underwent Arm-PCR. In TCRdb, the multiplex PCR reads were re-called with MiXCR into one record per CDR3 protein. The table has roughly 400,000 distinct CDR3 sequences, around 20% seen once.

The material was peripheral blood mononuclear cells (PBMCs), obtained when the disease was refractory, from a patient treated with antithyroid drugs. This TCR was recovered from a female donor with Graves disease. The chain joins TRBV28 to TRBJ1-6; 9 nucleotides agree with TRBD1. The CDR3 region is CASSNLDRGDSPLHF. DNA for the CDR3: TGTGCCAGCAGTAACTTGGACAGGGGAGATTCACCCCTCCACTTT. The entire variable domain, with the rest obtained from reference TRBV28 and TRBJ1-6, is as follows: DVKVTQSSRYLVKRTGEKVFLECVQDMDHENMFWYRQDPGLGLRLIYFSYDVKMKEKGDIPEGYSVSREKKERFSLILESASTNQTSMYLCASSNLDRGDSPLHFGNGTRLTVT.